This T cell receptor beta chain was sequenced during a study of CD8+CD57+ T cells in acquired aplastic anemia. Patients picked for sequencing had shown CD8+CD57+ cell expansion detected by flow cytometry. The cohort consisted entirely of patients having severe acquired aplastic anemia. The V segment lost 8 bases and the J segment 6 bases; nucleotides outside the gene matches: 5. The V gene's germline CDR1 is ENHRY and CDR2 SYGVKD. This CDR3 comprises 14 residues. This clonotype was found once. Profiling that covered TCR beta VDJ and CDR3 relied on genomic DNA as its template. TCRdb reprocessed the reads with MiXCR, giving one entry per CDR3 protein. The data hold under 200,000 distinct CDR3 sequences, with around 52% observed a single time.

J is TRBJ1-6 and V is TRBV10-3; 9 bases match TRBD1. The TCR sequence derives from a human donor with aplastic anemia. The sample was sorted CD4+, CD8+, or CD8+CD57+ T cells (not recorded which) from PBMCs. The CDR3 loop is CAIGGQGSNSPLHF. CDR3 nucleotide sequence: TGTGCCATCGGGGGACAGGGTAGTAATTCACCCCTCCACTTT.